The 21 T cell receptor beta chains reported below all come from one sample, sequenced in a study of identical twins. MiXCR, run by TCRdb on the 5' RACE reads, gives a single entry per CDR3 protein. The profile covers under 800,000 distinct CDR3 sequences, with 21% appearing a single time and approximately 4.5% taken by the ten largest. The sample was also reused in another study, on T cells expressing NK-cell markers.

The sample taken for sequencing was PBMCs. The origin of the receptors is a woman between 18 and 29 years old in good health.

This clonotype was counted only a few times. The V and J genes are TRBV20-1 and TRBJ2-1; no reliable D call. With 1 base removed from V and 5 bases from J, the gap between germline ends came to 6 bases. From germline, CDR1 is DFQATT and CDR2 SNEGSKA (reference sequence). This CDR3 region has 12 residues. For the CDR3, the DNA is TGCAGTGCTAGAGTCAGGAACAATGAGCAGTTCTTC. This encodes CSARVRNNEQFF.

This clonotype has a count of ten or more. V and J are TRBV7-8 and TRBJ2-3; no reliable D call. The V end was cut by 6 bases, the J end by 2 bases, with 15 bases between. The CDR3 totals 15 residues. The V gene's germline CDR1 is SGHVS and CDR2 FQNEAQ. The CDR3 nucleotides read TGTGCCAGCAGTGAGAGTGGGGTATCCACAGATACGCAGTATTTT. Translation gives CASSESGVSTDTQYF.

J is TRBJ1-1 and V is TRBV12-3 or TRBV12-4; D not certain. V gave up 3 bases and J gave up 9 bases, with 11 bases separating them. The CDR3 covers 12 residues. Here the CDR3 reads CASSFNRDKAFF. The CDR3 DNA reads TGTGCCAGCAGTTTCAATCGAGATAAAGCTTTCTTT.

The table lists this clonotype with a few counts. The CDR3 DNA reads TGCAGCGTGCAAACAGGTGATGCCTTCTCTGGGGCCAACGTCCTGACTTTC. Translated: CSVQTGDAFSGANVLTF. The gene calls are TRBV29-1 and TRBJ2-6; the D gene is possibly TRBD1 (5 bases). The CDR3 covers 17 residues. Germline V gene data show CDR1 as SQVTM and CDR2 as ANQGSEA. V was cut by 6 bases and J by 0 bases, with 18 bases left in between.

CDR3 bases: TGCAGTGCTACCGGACTAGCGGGAGTAGAATGGAATGAGCAGTTCTTC. Translation: CSATGLAGVEWNEQFF. This chain uses TRBV20-1 with TRBJ2-1; 13 bases are a match to TRBD2. V was pared by 4 bases and J by 7 bases, with 10 bases of the junction left unmatched. Germline V gives CDR1 DFQATT, CDR2 SNEGSKA (reference sequence). This CDR3 spans 16 amino acids.

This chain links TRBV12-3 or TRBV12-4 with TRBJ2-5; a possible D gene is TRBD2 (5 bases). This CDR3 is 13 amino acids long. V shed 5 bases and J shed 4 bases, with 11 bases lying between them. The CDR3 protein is CASSGSWGETQYF. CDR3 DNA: TGTGCCAGCAGTGGGAGCTGGGGAGAGACCCAGTACTTC.

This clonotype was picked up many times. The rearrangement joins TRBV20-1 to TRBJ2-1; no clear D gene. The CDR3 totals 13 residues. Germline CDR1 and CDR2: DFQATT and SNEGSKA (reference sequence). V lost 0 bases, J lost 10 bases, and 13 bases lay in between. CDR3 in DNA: TGCAGTGCTAGAGATACTAATTCCCGAGAGCAGTTCTTC. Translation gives CSARDTNSREQFF.

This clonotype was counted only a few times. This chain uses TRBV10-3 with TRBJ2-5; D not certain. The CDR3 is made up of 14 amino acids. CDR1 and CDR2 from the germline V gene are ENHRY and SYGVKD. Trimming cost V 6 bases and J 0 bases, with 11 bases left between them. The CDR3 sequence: CAIRAEQYQETQYF. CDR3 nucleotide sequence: TGTGCCATCAGAGCTGAGCAGTACCAAGAGACCCAGTACTTC.

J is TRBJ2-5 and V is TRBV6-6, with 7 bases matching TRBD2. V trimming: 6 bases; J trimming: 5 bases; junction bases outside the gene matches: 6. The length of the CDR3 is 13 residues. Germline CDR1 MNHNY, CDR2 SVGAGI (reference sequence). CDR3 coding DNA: TGTGCCAGCAGATCGGGGGGTTTTGAGACCCAGTACTTC. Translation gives CASRSGGFETQYF.

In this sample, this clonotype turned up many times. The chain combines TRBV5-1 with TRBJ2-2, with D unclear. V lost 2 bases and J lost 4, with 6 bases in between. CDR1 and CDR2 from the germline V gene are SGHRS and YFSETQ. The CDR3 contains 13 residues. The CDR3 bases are TGCGCCAGCAGCTTTGGACCCACCGGGGAGCTGTTTTTT. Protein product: CASSFGPTGELFF.

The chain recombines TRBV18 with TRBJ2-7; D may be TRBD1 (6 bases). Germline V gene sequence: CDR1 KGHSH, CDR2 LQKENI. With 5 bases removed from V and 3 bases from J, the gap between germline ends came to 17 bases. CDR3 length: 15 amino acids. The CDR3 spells CASSASTGLNYEQYF. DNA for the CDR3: TGTGCCAGCTCAGCTTCGACAGGTTTAAACTACGAGCAGTACTTC.

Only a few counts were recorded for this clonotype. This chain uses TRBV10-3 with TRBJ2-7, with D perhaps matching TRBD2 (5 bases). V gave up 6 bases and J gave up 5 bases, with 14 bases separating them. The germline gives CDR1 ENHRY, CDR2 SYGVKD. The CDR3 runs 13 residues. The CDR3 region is CAIRDGKVDEQYF. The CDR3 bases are TGTGCCATCAGGGACGGGAAGGTCGACGAGCAGTACTTC.

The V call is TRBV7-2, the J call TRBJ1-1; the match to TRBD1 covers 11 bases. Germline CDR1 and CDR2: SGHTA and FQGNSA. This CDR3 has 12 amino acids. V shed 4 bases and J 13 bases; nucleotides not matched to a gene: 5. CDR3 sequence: CASSYPGTGGFF. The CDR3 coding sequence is TGTGCCAGCAGCTACCCCGGGACAGGGGGTTTCTTT.

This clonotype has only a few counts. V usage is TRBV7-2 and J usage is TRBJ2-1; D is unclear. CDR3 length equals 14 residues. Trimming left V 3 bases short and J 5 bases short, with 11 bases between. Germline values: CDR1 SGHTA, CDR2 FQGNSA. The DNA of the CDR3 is TGTGCCAGCAGCTTCCTTCGGCTCAACAATGAGCAGTTCTTC. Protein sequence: CASSFLRLNNEQFF.

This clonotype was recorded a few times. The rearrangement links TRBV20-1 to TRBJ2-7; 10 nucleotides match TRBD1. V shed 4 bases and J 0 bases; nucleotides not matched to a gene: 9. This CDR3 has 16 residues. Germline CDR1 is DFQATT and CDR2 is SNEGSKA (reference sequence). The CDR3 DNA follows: TGCAGTGCTACCGGGACAGGGGCCCAACGCTCCTACGAGCAGTACTTC. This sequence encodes CSATGTGAQRSYEQYF.

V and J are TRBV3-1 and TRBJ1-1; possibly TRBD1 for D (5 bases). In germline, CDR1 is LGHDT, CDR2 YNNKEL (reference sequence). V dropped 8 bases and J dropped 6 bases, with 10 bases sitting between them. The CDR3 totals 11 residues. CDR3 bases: TGTGCCAGCGGACATGGTGCTGAAGCTTTCTTT. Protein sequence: CASGHGAEAFF.

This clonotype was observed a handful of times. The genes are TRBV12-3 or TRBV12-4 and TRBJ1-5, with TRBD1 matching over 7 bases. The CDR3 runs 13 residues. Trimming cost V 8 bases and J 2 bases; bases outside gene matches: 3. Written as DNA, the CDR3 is TGTGCCAGCCCTGACAGGGGCAATCAGCCCCAGCATTTT. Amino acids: CASPDRGNQPQHF.

In DNA form, the CDR3 reads TGCGCCAGCAGCCAACCGACCAGGGGCGGGGAGCAGTACTTC. It specifies CASSQPTRGGEQYF. This chain links TRBV4-1 with TRBJ2-7, with a weak D call TRBD1 (6 bases). The germline CDR1 and CDR2 sequences are MGHRA and YSYEKL. This CDR3 has 14 residues. Trimming took off 2 bases at V and 7 bases at J, with 15 bases between the two ends.

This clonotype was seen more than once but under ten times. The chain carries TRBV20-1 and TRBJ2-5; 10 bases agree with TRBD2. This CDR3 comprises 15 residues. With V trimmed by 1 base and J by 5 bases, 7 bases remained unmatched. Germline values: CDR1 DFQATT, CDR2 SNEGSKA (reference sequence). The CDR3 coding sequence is TGCAGTGCTAGAGCGACTAGCGGGTGGGGTGAGACCCAGTACTTC. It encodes CSARATSGWGETQYF.

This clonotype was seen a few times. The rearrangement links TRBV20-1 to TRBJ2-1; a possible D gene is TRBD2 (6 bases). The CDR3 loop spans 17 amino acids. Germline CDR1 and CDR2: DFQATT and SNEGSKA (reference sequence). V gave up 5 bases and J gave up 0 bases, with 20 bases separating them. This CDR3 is CSALTSRRGGSYNEQFF. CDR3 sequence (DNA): TGCAGTGCTCTGACTAGTAGGAGGGGTGGCTCCTACAATGAGCAGTTCTTC.

The CDR3 spells CASSPGGTLYNEQFF. CDR3 bases: TGTGCCAGCTCACCTGGCGGGACCTTATACAATGAGCAGTTCTTC. V is TRBV18 and J is TRBJ2-1; D perhaps matches TRBD2 (6 bases). CDR1 and CDR2 (germline): KGHSH, LQKENI. The CDR3 is 15 residues long. V gave up 3 bases and J gave up 4 bases, with 13 bases separating them. Using reference TRBV18 and TRBJ2-1 for the parts outside the CDR3, the full variable domain is NAGVMQNPRHLVRRRGQEARLRCSPMKGHSHVYWYRQLPEEGLKFMVYLQKENIIDESGMPKERFSAEFPKEGPSILRIQQVVRGDSAAYFCASSPGGTLYNEQFFGPGTRLTVL.